The following is a TCR beta chain sequence with its context. Its antigen remains unidentified. The record originates from a study of long-term antiretroviral therapy in people with HIV. The CDR3 is 13 amino acids. V was trimmed by 3 bases and J by 1 base, leaving 9 bases between them. From germline, CDR1 is GTSNPN and CDR2 SVGIG (reference sequence). There was at least one pre-ART PBMC sample for each donor, plus at least two post-ART PBMC samples. Samples were assayed with immunoSEQ v3.0 at survey level. Sequencing was performed with immunoSEQ multiplex PCR; in TCRdb, only in-frame clones are kept and a portion is missing. The sample comprises roughly 30,000 clones, approximately 83% of which are singletons, and 3.8% rests with the top ten. Study-wide findings and caveats: In the period from the mid-2000s to the late 2010s, blood was collected, possibly under older ART regimens. Within the repertoire, clones expanded before ART were dominant at all time points. The study found narrower CDR3 length ranges in HIV repertoires than in controls.

The sample in question was unsorted PBMCs, obtained 0.8 years before starting antiretroviral therapy. V is TRBV30 and J is TRBJ1-1, with D unresolved. The receptor was isolated from a man in his late teens or twenties with HIV. The CDR3 nucleotides read TGTGCCTGGAGAACCGGGAAGAACACTGAAGCTTTCTTT. Translation gives CAWRTGKNTEAFF.